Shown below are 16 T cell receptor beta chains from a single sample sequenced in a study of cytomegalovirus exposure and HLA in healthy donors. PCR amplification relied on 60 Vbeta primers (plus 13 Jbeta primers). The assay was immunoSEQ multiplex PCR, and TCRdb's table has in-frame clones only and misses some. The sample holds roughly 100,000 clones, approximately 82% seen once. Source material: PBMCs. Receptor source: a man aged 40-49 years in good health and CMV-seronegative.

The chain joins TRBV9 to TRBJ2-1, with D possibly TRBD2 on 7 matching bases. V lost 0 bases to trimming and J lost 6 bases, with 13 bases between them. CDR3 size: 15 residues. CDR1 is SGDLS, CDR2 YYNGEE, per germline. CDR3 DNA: TGTGCCAGCAGCGTAGCAACGGGGGGCACCAATGAGCAGTTCTTC. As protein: CASSVATGGTNEQFF.

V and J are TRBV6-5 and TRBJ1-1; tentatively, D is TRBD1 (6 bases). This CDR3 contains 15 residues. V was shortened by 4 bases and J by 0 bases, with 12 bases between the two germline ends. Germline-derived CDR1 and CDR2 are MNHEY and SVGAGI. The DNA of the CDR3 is TGTGCCAGCAGTTTAGGGGGACGGATGAACACTGAAGCTTTCTTT. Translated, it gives CASSLGGRMNTEAFF.

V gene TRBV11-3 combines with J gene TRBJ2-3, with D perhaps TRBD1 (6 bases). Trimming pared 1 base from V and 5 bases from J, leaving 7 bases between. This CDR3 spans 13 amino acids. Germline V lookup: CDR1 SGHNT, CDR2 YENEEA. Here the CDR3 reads CASSLGGLDTQYF. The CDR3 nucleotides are TGTGCCAGCAGCTTAGGGGGGCTAGATACGCAGTATTTT.

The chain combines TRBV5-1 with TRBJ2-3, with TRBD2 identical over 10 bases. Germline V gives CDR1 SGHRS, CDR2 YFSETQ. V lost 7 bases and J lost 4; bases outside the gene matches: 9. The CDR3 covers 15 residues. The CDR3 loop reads CASVKGLAYSDTQYF. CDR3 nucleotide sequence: TGCGCCAGCGTTAAGGGACTAGCGTACTCAGATACGCAGTATTTT.

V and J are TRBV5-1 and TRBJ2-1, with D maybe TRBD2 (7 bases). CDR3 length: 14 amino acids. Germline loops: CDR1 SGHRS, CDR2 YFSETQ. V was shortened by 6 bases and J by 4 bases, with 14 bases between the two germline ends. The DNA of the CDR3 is TGCGCCAGCACGGTAGGGGGGGGTTACAATGAGCAGTTCTTC. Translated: CASTVGGGYNEQFF.

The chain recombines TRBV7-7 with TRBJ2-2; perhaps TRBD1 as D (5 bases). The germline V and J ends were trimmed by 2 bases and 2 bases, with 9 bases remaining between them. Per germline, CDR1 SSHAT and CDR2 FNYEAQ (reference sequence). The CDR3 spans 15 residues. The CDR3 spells CASSLQGANTGELFF. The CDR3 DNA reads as TGTGCCAGCAGCTTACAAGGGGCTAACACCGGGGAGCTGTTTTTT.

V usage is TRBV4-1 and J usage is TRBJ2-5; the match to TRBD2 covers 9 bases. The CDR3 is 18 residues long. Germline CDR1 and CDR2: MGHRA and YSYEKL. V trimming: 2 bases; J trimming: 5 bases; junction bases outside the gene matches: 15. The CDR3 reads CASSQRFTSGSVEETQYF. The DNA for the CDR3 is TGCGCCAGCAGCCAACGATTCACTAGCGGGTCTGTAGAGGAGACCCAGTACTTC.

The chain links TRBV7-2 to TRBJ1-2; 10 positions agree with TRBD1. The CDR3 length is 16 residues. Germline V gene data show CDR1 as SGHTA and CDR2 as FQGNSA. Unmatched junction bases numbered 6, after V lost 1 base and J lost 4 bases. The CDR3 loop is CASSLETGGLSYGYTF. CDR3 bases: TGTGCCAGCAGCTTAGAGACAGGGGGCTTGAGCTATGGCTACACCTTC.

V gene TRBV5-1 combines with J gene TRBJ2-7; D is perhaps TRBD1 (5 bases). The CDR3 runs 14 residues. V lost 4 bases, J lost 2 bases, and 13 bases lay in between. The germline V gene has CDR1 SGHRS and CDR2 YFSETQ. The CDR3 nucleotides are TGCGCCAGCAGCACCACGACAGACCCCTACGAGCAGTACTTC. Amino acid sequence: CASSTTTDPYEQYF. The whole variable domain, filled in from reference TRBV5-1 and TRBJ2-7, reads KAGVTQTPRYLIKTRGQQVTLSCSPISGHRSVSWYQQTPGQGLQFLFEYFSETQRNKGNFPGRFSGRQFSNSRSEMNVSTLELGDSALYLCASSTTTDPYEQYFGPGTRLTVT.

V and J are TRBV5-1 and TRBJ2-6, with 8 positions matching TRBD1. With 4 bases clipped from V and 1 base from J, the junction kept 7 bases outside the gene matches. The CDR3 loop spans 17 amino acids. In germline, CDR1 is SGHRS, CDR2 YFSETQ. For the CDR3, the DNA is TGCGCCAGCAGCATCAATAACAGGGGGTCTGGGGCCAACGTCCTGACTTTC. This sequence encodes CASSINNRGSGANVLTF.

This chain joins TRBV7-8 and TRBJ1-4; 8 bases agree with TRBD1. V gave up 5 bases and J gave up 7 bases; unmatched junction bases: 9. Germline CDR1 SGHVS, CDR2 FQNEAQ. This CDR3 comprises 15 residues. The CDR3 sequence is CASSPWTGSSEKLFF. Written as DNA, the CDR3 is TGTGCCAGCAGCCCGTGGACAGGGTCGAGTGAAAAACTGTTTTTT.

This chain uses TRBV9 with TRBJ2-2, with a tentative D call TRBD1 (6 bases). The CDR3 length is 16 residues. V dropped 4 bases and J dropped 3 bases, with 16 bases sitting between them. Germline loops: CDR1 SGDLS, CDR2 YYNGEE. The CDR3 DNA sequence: TGTGCCAGCAGCCGCGCAGGGGCGGCGGACACCGGGGAGCTGTTTTTT. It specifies CASSRAGAADTGELFF.

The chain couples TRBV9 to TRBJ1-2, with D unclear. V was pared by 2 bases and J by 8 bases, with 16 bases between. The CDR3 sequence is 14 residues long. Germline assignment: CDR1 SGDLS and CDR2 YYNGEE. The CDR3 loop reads CASSVSGRLGGYTF. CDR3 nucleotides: TGTGCCAGCAGCGTCAGCGGGAGACTGGGCGGCTACACCTTC.

The CDR3 DNA reads TGTGCCAGCAGTGAATTCTACAGAAACACTGAAGCTTTCTTT. It is translated as CASSEFYRNTEAFF. This sequence joins TRBV6-1 and TRBJ1-1; D not certain. Trimming left V 2 bases short and J 2 bases short, with 9 bases between. CDR1 MNHNS and CDR2 SASEGT come from the germline V gene. This CDR3 is 14 amino acids long.

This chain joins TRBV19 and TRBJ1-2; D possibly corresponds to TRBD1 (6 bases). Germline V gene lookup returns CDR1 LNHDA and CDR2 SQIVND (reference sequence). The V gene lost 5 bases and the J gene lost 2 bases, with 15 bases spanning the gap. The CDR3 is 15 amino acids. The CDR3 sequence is CASSLTGTLNYGYTF. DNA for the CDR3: TGTGCCAGTAGTCTTACCGGGACACTAAACTATGGCTACACCTTC.

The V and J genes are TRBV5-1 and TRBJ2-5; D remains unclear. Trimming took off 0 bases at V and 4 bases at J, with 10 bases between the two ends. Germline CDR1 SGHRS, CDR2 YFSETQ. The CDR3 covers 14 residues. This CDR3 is CASSLAPSGETQYF. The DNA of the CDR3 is TGCGCCAGCAGCTTGGCTCCCAGTGGAGAGACCCAGTACTTC.